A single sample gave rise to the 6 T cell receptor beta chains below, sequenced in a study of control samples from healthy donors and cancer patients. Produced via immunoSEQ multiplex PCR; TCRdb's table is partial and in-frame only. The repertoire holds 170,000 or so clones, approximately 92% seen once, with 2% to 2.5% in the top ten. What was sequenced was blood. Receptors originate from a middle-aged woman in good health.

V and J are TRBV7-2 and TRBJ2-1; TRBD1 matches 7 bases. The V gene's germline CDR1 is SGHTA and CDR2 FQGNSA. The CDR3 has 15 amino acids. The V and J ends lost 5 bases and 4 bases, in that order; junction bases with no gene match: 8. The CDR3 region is CASSRTGTDYNEQFF. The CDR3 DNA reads TGTGCCAGCAGCAGAACCGGGACAGATTACAATGAGCAGTTCTTC.

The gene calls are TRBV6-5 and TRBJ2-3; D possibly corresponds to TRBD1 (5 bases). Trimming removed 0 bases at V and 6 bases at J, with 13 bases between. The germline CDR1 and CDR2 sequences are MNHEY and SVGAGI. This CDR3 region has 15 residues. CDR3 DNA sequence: TGTGCCAGCAGTTACTCGCGGACAACTCTGGATACGCAGTATTTT. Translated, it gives CASSYSRTTLDTQYF.

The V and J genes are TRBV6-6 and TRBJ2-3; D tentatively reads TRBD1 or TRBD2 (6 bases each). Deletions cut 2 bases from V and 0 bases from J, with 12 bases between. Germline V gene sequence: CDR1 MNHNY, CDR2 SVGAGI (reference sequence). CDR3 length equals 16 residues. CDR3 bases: TGTGCCAGCAGTTACCAAACAGGGACTAGCACAGATACGCAGTATTTT. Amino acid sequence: CASSYQTGTSTDTQYF.

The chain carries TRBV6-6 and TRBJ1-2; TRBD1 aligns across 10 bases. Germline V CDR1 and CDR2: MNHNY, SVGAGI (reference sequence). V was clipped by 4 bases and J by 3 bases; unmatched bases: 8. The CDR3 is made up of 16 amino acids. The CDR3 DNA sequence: TGTGCCAGCAGTTCGGGGACAGGGGTACGTTACTATGGCTACACCTTC. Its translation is CASSSGTGVRYYGYTF.

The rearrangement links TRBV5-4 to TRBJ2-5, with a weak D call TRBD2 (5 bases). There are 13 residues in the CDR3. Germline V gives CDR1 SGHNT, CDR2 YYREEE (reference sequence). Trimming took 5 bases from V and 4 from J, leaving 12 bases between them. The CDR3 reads CASSLESGETQYF. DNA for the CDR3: TGTGCCAGCAGTCTAGAGAGCGGAGAGACCCAGTACTTC.

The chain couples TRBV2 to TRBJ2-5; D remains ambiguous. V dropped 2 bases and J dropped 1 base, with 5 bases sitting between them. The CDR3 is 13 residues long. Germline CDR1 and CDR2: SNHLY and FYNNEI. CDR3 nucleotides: TGTGCCAGCAGTGAATGGCGCCAAGAGACCCAGTACTTC. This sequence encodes CASSEWRQETQYF.